The 20 T cell receptor beta chains presented below share a single source sample, sequenced in a study of cytomegalovirus exposure and HLA in healthy donors. The PCR had 60 Vbeta and 13 Jbeta primers. Generated by immunoSEQ multiplex PCR, the TCRdb table keeps only in-frame clones and is missing some. The table records 120,000 to 150,000 clones, roughly four fifths of them present only once. The sample consisted of PBMCs. These receptors were obtained from a woman in her 40s in good health and CMV-seronegative.

V usage is TRBV6-5 and J usage is TRBJ1-1; a weak D match, TRBD1 (5 bases). This CDR3 has 13 residues. Germline values: CDR1 MNHEY, CDR2 SVGAGI. With 5 bases removed from V and 4 bases from J, the gap between germline ends came to 11 bases. The CDR3 DNA sequence: TGTGCCAGCAGTCCCGGGGGGAGCACTGAAGCTTTCTTT. The encoded protein is CASSPGGSTEAFF.

The chain uses TRBV5-6 and TRBJ2-3, with 7 bases lining up with TRBD1. The CDR3 runs 17 residues. Trimming took 0 bases from V and 4 from J; bases not matched to a gene: 11. Looked up from germline, CDR1 is SGHDT and CDR2 is YYEEEE. This chain's CDR3 is CASSLVGTEGRPDTQYF. The CDR3 DNA reads as TGTGCCAGCAGCTTGGTGGGGACAGAAGGACGACCAGATACGCAGTATTTT.

J is TRBJ1-2 and V is TRBV4-1, with a weak D call TRBD1 (6 bases). CDR1 and CDR2 (germline): MGHRA, YSYEKL. V lost 4 bases and J lost 4, with 10 bases in between. The CDR3 totals 13 residues. CDR3 loop: CASSPDSIYGYTF. CDR3 DNA: TGCGCCAGCAGCCCGGACAGCATCTATGGCTACACCTTC.

The genes are TRBV25-1 and TRBJ2-1; TRBD2 aligns across 12 bases. J gave up 8 bases and V 8 bases, and 7 bases lay outside the gene matches. Per germline, CDR1 MGHDK and CDR2 SYGVNS. The CDR3 extends over 14 amino acids. CDR3 region: CASRLAGGLDEQFF. CDR3 DNA sequence: TGTGCCAGCCGTCTAGCGGGAGGGCTTGATGAGCAGTTCTTC.

This clone occurred once. The chain carries TRBV12-5 and TRBJ2-1; D ambiguous. Germline V CDR1 and CDR2: LGHNT, FRNRAP. V was shortened by 2 bases and J by 1 base, with 6 bases between the two germline ends. This CDR3 is built from 14 residues. The CDR3, as DNA: TGTGCTAGTGGTTTGAGTAGTTCCTACAATGAGCAGTTCTTC. The encoded protein is CASGLSSSYNEQFF. The variable domain in full, with the rest retrieved from reference TRBV12-5 and TRBJ2-1, is DARVTQTPRHKVTEMGQEVTMRCQPILGHNTVFWYRQTMMQGLELLAYFRNRAPLDDSGMPKDRFSAEMPDATLATLKIQPSEPRDSAVYFCASGLSSSYNEQFFGPGTRLTVL.

The chain is built from TRBV5-5 and TRBJ1-1; TRBD1 matches 7 bases. V gave up 7 bases and J gave up 0 bases; unmatched junction bases: 12. Germline V gene sequence: CDR1 SGHKS, CDR2 YYEKEE (reference sequence). This CDR3 is built from 16 residues. The CDR3 reads CASSTGSSWVNTEAFF. CDR3 DNA: TGTGCCAGCTCGACAGGGTCCTCGTGGGTGAACACTGAAGCTTTCTTT.

The chain is built from TRBV4-3 and TRBJ1-2, with 11 bases that match TRBD1. V was clipped by 3 bases and J by 7 bases; unmatched bases: 7. The germline gives CDR1 LGHNA, CDR2 YSLEER. This CDR3 has 15 amino acids. CDR3 amino acids: CASSHRTGGDGGYTF. The CDR3 bases are TGCGCCAGCAGCCACCGGACAGGGGGCGACGGTGGCTACACCTTC.

Turning to this clone: A read error may account for a junction end that differs from germline. The CDR3 loop is CASSPGLAAAYKQYF. The CDR3 bases are TGTGCCAGCTCACCGGGACTAGCGGCCGCCTACAAGCAGTACTTC. The J gene is TRBJ2-7, the V gene TRBV18, with 11 bases lining up with TRBD2. From germline, CDR1 is KGHSH and CDR2 LQKENI. The CDR3 extends over 15 amino acids.

The CDR3 DNA reads as TGTGCCAGCAGTGAAGGTTCGTGGACAGGGGATGGCTACACCTTC. It yields the protein CASSEGSWTGDGYTF. V usage is TRBV6-1 and J usage is TRBJ1-2; TRBD1 matches 9 bases. The CDR3 spans 15 residues. Per the germline V gene, CDR1 is MNHNS and CDR2 is SASEGT. The V and J ends lost 1 base and 6 bases, in that order; junction bases with no gene match: 6.

The rearrangement uses TRBV7-9 and TRBJ1-3; no reliable D call. CDR1 SEHNR and CDR2 FQNEAQ come from the germline V gene (reference sequence). CDR3 size: 16 residues. The V end was cut by 1 base, the J end by 1 base, with 11 bases between. The CDR3 loop is CASSLVVRGSGNTIYF. CDR3 nucleotide sequence: TGTGCCAGCAGCTTAGTTGTCCGGGGATCTGGAAACACCATATATTTT.

The chain carries TRBV28 and TRBJ1-1; D may be TRBD1 (5 bases). CDR3 size: 16 residues. The V gene's germline CDR1 is MDHEN and CDR2 SYDVKM. V dropped 3 bases and J dropped 0 bases, with 14 bases sitting between them. CDR3 sequence reads: CASSFGGSIVNTEAFF. CDR3 nucleotide sequence: TGTGCCAGCAGTTTCGGGGGGAGTATTGTGAACACTGAAGCTTTCTTT.

V is TRBV9 and J is TRBJ2-5, with unresolved D. Trimming cost V 3 bases and J 5 bases, with 14 bases left between them. Germline lookup yields CDR1 SGDLS and CDR2 YYNGEE. This CDR3 is built from 14 residues. In DNA form, the CDR3 reads TGTGCCAGCAGCGGCGGCAGATCCCAGGAGACCCAGTACTTC. Residues: CASSGGRSQETQYF.

The genes are TRBV18 and TRBJ1-1; TRBD1 matches 9 bases. The CDR3 loop spans 15 amino acids. Trimming took 6 bases from V and 6 from J; bases not matched to a gene: 11. Germline CDR1 reads KGHSH; CDR2 reads LQKENI. The CDR3 nucleotides are TGTGCCAGCTCCCTTTCCCGACAGGGGGTGTCTGAAGCTTTCTTT. Its translation is CASSLSRQGVSEAFF.

The chain joins TRBV7-2 to TRBJ2-5; tentatively, D is TRBD2 (5 bases). The CDR3 is 15 residues long. Trimming took 2 bases from V and 2 from J, leaving 12 bases between them. Germline-derived CDR1 and CDR2 are SGHTA and FQGNSA. Here the CDR3 reads CASSLLAGRQETQYF. The DNA for the CDR3 is TGTGCCAGCAGCTTACTGGCTGGGAGACAAGAGACCCAGTACTTC.

This chain joins TRBV28 and TRBJ2-1; 10 positions match TRBD2. CDR1 is MDHEN, CDR2 SYDVKM, per germline. Germline trimming cut 5 bases from V and 4 bases from J; bases unmatched to any gene: 8. The CDR3 contains 16 residues. CDR3: CASSLAGANSYNEQFF. The DNA for the CDR3 is TGTGCCAGCAGTCTAGCGGGAGCGAATTCATACAATGAGCAGTTCTTC.

The chain carries TRBV6-6 and TRBJ2-5; D not resolved. The CDR3 spans 13 residues. Trimming removed 7 bases from V and 0 bases from J, with 9 bases in between. Germline V gene sequence: CDR1 MNHNY, CDR2 SVGAGI (reference sequence). CDR3 region: CASTDLYQETQYF. CDR3 bases: TGTGCCAGCACCGACTTATACCAAGAGACCCAGTACTTC.

The V call is TRBV7-8, the J call TRBJ2-1, with 10 nucleotides matching TRBD1. The CDR3 extends over 17 amino acids. V was pared by 3 bases and J by 9 bases, with 14 bases of the junction left unmatched. Germline CDR1 SGHVS, CDR2 FQNEAQ. In nucleotides, the CDR3 is TGTGCCAGCAGCTTGGACAGACAGGGGGCGGTATCGGGTGAGCAGTTCTTC. This gives the protein CASSLDRQGAVSGEQFF.

This clone was picked up one time. The genes are TRBV5-1 and TRBJ1-1; TRBD1 matches at 8 bases. Trimming took 0 bases from V and 10 from J; bases not matched to a gene: 2. This CDR3 has 12 amino acids. Germline-derived CDR1 and CDR2 are SGHRS and YFSETQ. CDR3 nucleotide sequence: TGCGCCAGCAGCTTGGGGCAGGGGGCAGCTTTCTTT. Translation gives CASSLGQGAAFF.

This sequence joins TRBV7-2 and TRBJ1-1; D ambiguous. This CDR3 is 13 amino acids long. The ends were cut back, 5 bases at V and 0 bases at J, with 7 bases in the middle. CDR1 is SGHTA and CDR2 is FQGNSA in the germline V gene. As DNA, the CDR3 is TGTGCCAGCAGCGCTCAGTTGAACACTGAAGCTTTCTTT. Protein sequence: CASSAQLNTEAFF. Full variable domain (rest looked up from reference TRBV7-2 and TRBJ1-1): GAGVSQSPSNKVTEKGKDVELRCDPISGHTALYWYRQSLGQGLEFLIYFQGNSAPDKSGLPSDRFSAERTGGSVSTLTIQRTQQEDSAVYLCASSAQLNTEAFFGQGTRLTVV.

The table lists this clone with a few counts. The chain couples TRBV28 to TRBJ2-5; D might be TRBD1 (5 bases). This CDR3 is 12 amino acids long. Germline V gene data show CDR1 as MDHEN and CDR2 as SYDVKM. The V and J ends lost 6 bases and 5 bases respectively, with 10 bases between them. The chain's CDR3 is CASSRVGETQYF. CDR3 nucleotide sequence: TGTGCCAGCAGCAGGGTTGGGGAGACCCAGTACTTC.